These 23 T cell receptor beta chains originate from one sample sequenced in a study of response to subunit inactivated influenza vaccine. TCRdb re-derived calls from the RT-PCR reads in MiXCR, one entry per CDR3 protein. The sample contains 500,000 to 600,000 distinct CDR3 sequences, about 17% of which appear only once. Sequences were derived from CD4+ T cells sorted from PBMCs, sampled approximately 25 months after vaccination. All receptors come from a man between 50 and 75 years old who received an inactivated influenza vaccine.

This sequence joins TRBV5-1 and TRBJ1-1; D might be TRBD1 (6 bases). Trimming left V 5 bases short and J 1 base short, with 12 bases between. The CDR3 loop spans 14 amino acids. Germline V CDR1 and CDR2: SGHRS, YFSETQ. The CDR3 protein is CASSPKDRNTEAFF. The CDR3 bases are TGCGCCAGCAGTCCTAAGGACAGGAACACTGAAGCTTTCTTT.

This clonotype was recorded a few times. The chain employs TRBV7-2 and TRBJ2-7; no definite D call. Germline lookup yields CDR1 SGHTA and CDR2 FQGNSA. This CDR3 contains 13 residues. Trimming stripped 4 bases from V and 3 bases from J, with 10 bases between. In nucleotides, the CDR3 is TGTGCCAGCAGCTACGGCCAGATCTACGAGCAGTACTTC. This codes for CASSYGQIYEQYF.

This clonotype was found many times. The J gene is TRBJ1-1, the V gene TRBV4-2; 8 nucleotides align to TRBD1. J gave up 0 bases and V 4 bases, and 4 bases lay outside the gene matches. The CDR3 totals 15 residues. Germline V gives CDR1 LGHNA, CDR2 YNFKEQ. CDR3 in DNA: TGTGCCAGCAGCCGATCGACAGGGGTGAACACTGAAGCTTTCTTT. Encoded protein: CASSRSTGVNTEAFF.

The chain joins TRBV6-5 to TRBJ2-1; perhaps TRBD1 as D (6 bases). The CDR3 loop spans 18 amino acids. V was pared by 0 bases and J by 5 bases, with 20 bases between. In germline, CDR1 is MNHEY, CDR2 SVGAGI. The CDR3 nucleotides are TGTGCCAGCAGTTACTCGATTCAGGGGCGATGGGACGACAATGAGCAGTTCTTC. It encodes CASSYSIQGRWDDNEQFF.

This clonotype turned up a few times. The gene calls are TRBV11-3 and TRBJ1-1; D not certain. V lost 2 bases to trimming and J lost 1 base, with 14 bases between them. The CDR3 spans 16 residues. The V gene's germline CDR1 is SGHNT and CDR2 YENEEA. The CDR3 loop is CASSLSFGLQNTEAFF. As DNA, the CDR3 is TGTGCCAGCAGCTTAAGTTTCGGCCTGCAGAACACTGAAGCTTTCTTT. The whole variable domain, remainder taken from reference TRBV11-3 and TRBJ1-1, is EAGVVQSPRYKIIEKKQPVAFWCNPISGHNTLYWYLQNLGQGPELLIRYENEEAVDDSQLPKDRFSAERLKGVDSTLKIQPAELGDSAVYLCASSLSFGLQNTEAFFGQGTRLTVV.

This clonotype was detected only a few times. The rearrangement links TRBV3-1 to TRBJ2-7; D may be TRBD2 (5 bases). The CDR3 totals 13 residues. Germline V gene data show CDR1 as LGHDT and CDR2 as YNNKEL (reference sequence). The V and J ends lost 6 bases and 0 bases respectively, with 9 bases between them. CDR3 nucleotide sequence: TGTGCCAGCAGTCGAGGGAACTCCTACGAGCAGTACTTC. Its translation: CASSRGNSYEQYF.

The chain uses TRBV28 and TRBJ2-1; tentatively, D is TRBD1 (6 bases). In germline, CDR1 is MDHEN, CDR2 SYDVKM. Trimming pared 5 bases from V and 9 bases from J, leaving 20 bases between. The CDR3 sequence is 15 residues long. The chain's CDR3 is CASSQDSYRLGEQFF. As DNA, the CDR3 is TGTGCCAGCAGTCAGGACAGTTATCGATTGGGTGAGCAGTTCTTC.

The chain employs TRBV20-1 and TRBJ2-7, with 10 bases matching TRBD2. This CDR3 has 14 amino acids. Losses at the gene ends were 2 bases for V and 3 bases for J; bases not matched to a gene: 4. Germline V lookup: CDR1 DFQATT, CDR2 SNEGSKA (reference sequence). The CDR3 region is CSARPSGSVYEQYF. The CDR3 DNA reads as TGCAGTGCTAGACCTAGCGGGAGTGTCTACGAGCAGTACTTC.

This clonotype was counted at least ten times. The chain couples TRBV4-3 to TRBJ2-1; D gene unclear. Germline lookup yields CDR1 LGHNA and CDR2 YSLEER. The V gene lost 1 base and the J gene lost 7 bases, with 14 bases spanning the gap. This CDR3 is built from 15 residues. The CDR3 DNA sequence: TGCGCCAGCAGCCAAGGGTGGTTGGGATTTAATGAGCAGTTCTTC. Its protein product is CASSQGWLGFNEQFF.

The chain carries TRBV7-2 and TRBJ2-1, with 10 bases matching TRBD2. With V trimmed by 5 bases and J by 6 bases, 7 bases remained unmatched. This CDR3 region has 15 residues. The germline V gene encodes CDR1 SGHTA and CDR2 FQGNSA. The CDR3 nucleotides are TGTGCCAGCAGCCTAGGACTAGCGGAGGGCAATGAGCAGTTCTTC. The encoded protein is CASSLGLAEGNEQFF.

This rearrangement joins TRBV14 to TRBJ2-1, with D possibly matching TRBD1 (5 bases). The CDR3 is made up of 13 amino acids. V was shortened by 0 bases and J by 11 bases, with 11 bases between the two germline ends. Germline assignment: CDR1 SGHDN and CDR2 FVKESK. In DNA, the CDR3 is TGTGCCAGCAGCCAAGAGGGGCCGGGCCAGCAGTTCTTC. Translating it yields CASSQEGPGQQFF.

The table lists this clonotype with a few counts. The rearrangement joins TRBV10-3 to TRBJ2-1; D perhaps matches TRBD2 (6 bases). This CDR3 spans 16 amino acids. The germline V gene encodes CDR1 ENHRY and CDR2 SYGVKD. The ends were cut back, 3 bases at V and 5 bases at J, with 17 bases in the middle. The CDR3 region has the DNA TGTGCCATCAGTGATTTTTCGCGGGGTCAAGACAATGAGCAGTTCTTC. Amino acid sequence: CAISDFSRGQDNEQFF.

This clonotype was counted a few times. The J gene is TRBJ2-7, the V gene TRBV20-1; D gene ambiguous. From germline, CDR1 is DFQATT and CDR2 SNEGSKA (reference sequence). This CDR3 has 12 residues. Trimming cost V 4 bases and J 5 bases, with 12 bases left between them. The CDR3 here is CSANKGIHEQYF. The DNA for the CDR3 is TGCAGTGCTAATAAGGGTATCCACGAGCAGTACTTC.

The V call is TRBV29-1, the J call TRBJ2-7; D may be TRBD1 or TRBD2 (5 bases each). Per the germline V gene, CDR1 is SQVTM and CDR2 is ANQGSEA. Trimming shortened V by 1 base and J by 4 bases, and 17 bases separated the two germline ends. The CDR3 has 15 residues. CDR3 protein: CSVEGYRDGRYEQYF. The CDR3 nucleotides are TGCAGCGTTGAAGGCTACCGGGACGGAAGATACGAGCAGTACTTC.

This clonotype was detected ten times or more. The chain couples TRBV11-2 to TRBJ1-2; D not resolved. The V end lost 1 base, the J end lost 6 bases, and 6 bases lay between the germline ends. In germline, CDR1 is SGHAT, CDR2 FQNNGV. The CDR3 is 12 amino acids. The CDR3 reads CASSLGRDGYTF. The CDR3 region has the DNA TGTGCCAGCAGCTTAGGCAGAGATGGCTACACCTTC.

The genes are TRBV14 and TRBJ2-7; D uncertain. This CDR3 has 13 residues. V was pared by 1 base and J by 6 bases, with 10 bases between. The germline gives CDR1 SGHDN, CDR2 FVKESK. The CDR3 protein is CASSQALIGEQYF. The CDR3 region has the DNA TGTGCCAGCAGCCAAGCCTTAATCGGCGAGCAGTACTTC.

This chain joins TRBV4-3 and TRBJ2-1; 9 positions match TRBD2. With 3 bases clipped from V and 8 bases from J, the junction kept 8 bases outside the gene matches. The CDR3 contains 15 residues. Germline V gene lookup returns CDR1 LGHNA and CDR2 YSLEER. DNA for the CDR3: TGCGCCAGCAGCCACGGTACCGGGACTAGCTATGAGCAGTTCTTC. Translating it yields CASSHGTGTSYEQFF.

This clonotype was seen more than once but under ten times. The chain is built from TRBV12-3 or TRBV12-4 and TRBJ1-2; D is unclear. Deletions cut 1 base from V and 2 bases from J, with 8 bases between. The length of the CDR3 is 14 residues. The CDR3 loop is CASSLGSGNYGYTF. The CDR3 DNA sequence: TGTGCCAGCAGTTTAGGCTCAGGAAACTATGGCTACACCTTC.

The CDR3 loop is CASSQRSEYGYTF. CDR3 DNA sequence: TGTGCCAGCAGCCAACGGTCAGAATATGGCTACACCTTC. The genes are TRBV3-1 and TRBJ1-2; D remains ambiguous. Deletions cut 2 bases from V and 5 bases from J, with 9 bases between. In germline, CDR1 is LGHDT, CDR2 YNNKEL (reference sequence). This CDR3 has 13 residues.

This rearrangement joins TRBV6-5 to TRBJ1-5; no firm D call. CDR1 MNHEY and CDR2 SVGAGI come from the germline V gene. The ends were cut back, 6 bases at V and 2 bases at J, with 8 bases in the middle. This CDR3 is built from 13 residues. CDR3 amino acids: CASSVTGNQPQHF. The CDR3 nucleotides are TGTGCCAGCAGCGTTACTGGCAATCAGCCCCAGCATTTT.

V is TRBV28 and J is TRBJ2-3; D gene ambiguous. The germline V and J ends were trimmed by 3 bases and 9 bases, with 13 bases remaining between them. Germline CDR1 and CDR2: MDHEN and SYDVKM. The CDR3 has 13 residues. DNA of the CDR3: TGTGCCAGCAGTTTGCGCCCCATTGGAACGCAGTATTTT. This sequence encodes CASSLRPIGTQYF. The full variable domain, in which reference TRBV28 and TRBJ2-3 provide the parts outside the CDR3, is DVKVTQSSRYLVKRTGEKVFLECVQDMDHENMFWYRQDPGLGLRLIYFSYDVKMKEKGDIPEGYSVSREKKERFSLILESASTNQTSMYLCASSLRPIGTQYFGPGTRLTVL.

CDR3 in amino acids: CASSPLSGQRNSPLHF. CDR3 bases: TGTGCCAGCAGCCCTCTATCGGGACAGAGGAATTCACCCCTCCACTTT. The rearrangement links TRBV12-3 or TRBV12-4 to TRBJ1-6; the match to TRBD1 covers 7 bases. J lost 7 bases, V lost 6 bases, and 12 bases had no gene match. The CDR3 has 16 amino acids.

A few counts support this clonotype. V is TRBV25-1 and J is TRBJ1-2; 9 bases line up with TRBD1. Germline loops: CDR1 MGHDK, CDR2 SYGVNS. With V trimmed by 7 bases and J by 7 bases, 10 bases remained unmatched. The CDR3 is 14 amino acids. The CDR3 loop is CASTTRDRVAGYTF. CDR3 nucleotide sequence: TGTGCCAGCACTACAAGGGACAGGGTGGCTGGCTACACCTTC.